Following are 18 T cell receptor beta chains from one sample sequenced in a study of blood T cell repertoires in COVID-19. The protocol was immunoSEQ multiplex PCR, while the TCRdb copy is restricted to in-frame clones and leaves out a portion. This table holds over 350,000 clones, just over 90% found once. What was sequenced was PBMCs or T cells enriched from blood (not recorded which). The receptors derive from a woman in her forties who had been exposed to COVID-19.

CDR3 sequence (DNA): TGTGCCACCAGCAGAGACGGGGGGCTTACTAGCGGGAGTCTCCATGAGCAGTTCTTC. It yields the protein CATSRDGGLTSGSLHEQFF. The chain recombines TRBV15 with TRBJ2-1; the match to TRBD2 covers 11 bases. Trimming removed 0 bases from V and 8 bases from J; junction bases left unmatched: 15. CDR1 is LNHNV, CDR2 YYDKDF, per germline (reference sequence). The CDR3 spans 19 residues.

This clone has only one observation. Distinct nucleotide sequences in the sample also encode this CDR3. The CDR3 DNA sequence: TGTGCCAGCAGCTCTGGACTAGCGGGGGGACAAGAGACCCAGTACTTC. Residues: CASSSGLAGGQETQYF. This rearrangement joins TRBV7-3 to TRBJ2-5; the match to TRBD2 covers 14 bases. The CDR3 totals 16 residues. V dropped 4 bases and J dropped 2; count of bases not matched to a gene: 3. CDR1 and CDR2 from the germline V gene are SGHTA and FQGTGA.

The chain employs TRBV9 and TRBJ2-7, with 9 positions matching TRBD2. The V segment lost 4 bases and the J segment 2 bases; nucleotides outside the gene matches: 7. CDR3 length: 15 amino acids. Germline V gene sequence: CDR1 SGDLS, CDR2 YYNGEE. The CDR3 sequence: CASSPTASGAYEQYF. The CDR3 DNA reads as TGTGCCAGCAGCCCCACCGCTAGCGGGGCCTACGAGCAGTACTTC.

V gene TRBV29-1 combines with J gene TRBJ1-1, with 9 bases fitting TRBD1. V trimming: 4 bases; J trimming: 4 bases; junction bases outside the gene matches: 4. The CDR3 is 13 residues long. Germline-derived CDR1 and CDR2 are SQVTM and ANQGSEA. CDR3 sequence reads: CSVADRGSTEAFF. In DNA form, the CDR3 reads TGCAGCGTTGCGGACAGGGGTAGCACTGAAGCTTTCTTT.

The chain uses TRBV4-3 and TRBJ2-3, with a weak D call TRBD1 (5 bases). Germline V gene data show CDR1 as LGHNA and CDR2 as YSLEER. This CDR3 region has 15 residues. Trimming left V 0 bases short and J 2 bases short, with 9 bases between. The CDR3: CASSQDKGPTDTQYF. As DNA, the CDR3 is TGCGCCAGCAGCCAAGATAAGGGGCCCACAGATACGCAGTATTTT.

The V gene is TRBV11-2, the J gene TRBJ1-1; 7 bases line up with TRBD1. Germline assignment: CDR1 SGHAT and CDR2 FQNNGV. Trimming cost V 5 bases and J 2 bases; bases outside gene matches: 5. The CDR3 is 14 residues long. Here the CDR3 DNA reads TGTGCCAGCAGCCCCCGACAGGGTAACACTGAAGCTTTCTTT. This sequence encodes CASSPRQGNTEAFF. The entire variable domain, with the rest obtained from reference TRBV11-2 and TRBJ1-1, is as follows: EAGVAQSPRYKIIEKRQSVAFWCNPISGHATLYWYQQILGQGPKLLIQFQNNGVVDDSQLPKDRFSAERLKGVDSTLKIQPAKLEDSAVYLCASSPRQGNTEAFFGQGTRLTVV.

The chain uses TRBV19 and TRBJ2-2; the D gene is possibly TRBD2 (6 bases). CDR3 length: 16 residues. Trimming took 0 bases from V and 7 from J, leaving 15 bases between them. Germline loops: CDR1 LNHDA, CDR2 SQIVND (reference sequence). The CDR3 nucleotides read TGTGCCAGTAGTATAGATCAAGGAGGGGTTGGCGGGGAGCTGTTTTTT. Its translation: CASSIDQGGVGGELFF.

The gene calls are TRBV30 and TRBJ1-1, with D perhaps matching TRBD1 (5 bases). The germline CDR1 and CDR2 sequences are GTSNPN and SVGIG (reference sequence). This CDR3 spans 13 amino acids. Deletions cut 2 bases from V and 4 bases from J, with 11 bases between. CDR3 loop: CAWSQGGITEAFF. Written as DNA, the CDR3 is TGTGCCTGGAGTCAGGGTGGGATCACTGAAGCTTTCTTT.

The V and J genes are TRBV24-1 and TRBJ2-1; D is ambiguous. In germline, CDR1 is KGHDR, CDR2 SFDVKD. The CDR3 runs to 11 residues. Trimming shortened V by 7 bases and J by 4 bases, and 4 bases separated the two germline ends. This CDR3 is CATSTYNEQFF. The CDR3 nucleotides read TGTGCCACCAGCACATACAATGAGCAGTTCTTC.

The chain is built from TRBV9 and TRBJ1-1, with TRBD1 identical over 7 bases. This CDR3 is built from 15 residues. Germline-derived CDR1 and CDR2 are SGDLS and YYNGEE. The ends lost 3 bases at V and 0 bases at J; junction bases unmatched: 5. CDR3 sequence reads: CASSGGGALNTEAFF. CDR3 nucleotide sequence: TGTGCCAGCAGCGGAGGGGGCGCCTTGAACACTGAAGCTTTCTTT.

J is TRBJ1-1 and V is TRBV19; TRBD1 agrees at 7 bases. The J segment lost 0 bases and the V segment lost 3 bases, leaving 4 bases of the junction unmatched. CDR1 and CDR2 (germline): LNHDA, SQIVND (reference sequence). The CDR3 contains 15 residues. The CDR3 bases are TGTGCCAGTAGTATCCGAGGGACAGTGAACACTGAAGCTTTCTTT. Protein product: CASSIRGTVNTEAFF.

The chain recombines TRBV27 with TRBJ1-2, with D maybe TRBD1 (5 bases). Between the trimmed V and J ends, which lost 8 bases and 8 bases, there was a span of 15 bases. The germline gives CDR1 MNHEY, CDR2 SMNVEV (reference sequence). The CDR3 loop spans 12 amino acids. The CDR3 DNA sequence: TGTGCCAGCTCGAATTGGGAGGGGGGCTACACCTTC. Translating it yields CASSNWEGGYTF.

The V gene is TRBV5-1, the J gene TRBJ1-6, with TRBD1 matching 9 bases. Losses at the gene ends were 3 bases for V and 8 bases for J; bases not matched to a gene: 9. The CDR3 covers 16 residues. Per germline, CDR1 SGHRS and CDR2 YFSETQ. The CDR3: CASSSSPGQGYSPLHF. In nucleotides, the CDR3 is TGCGCCAGCAGCTCCTCACCGGGACAGGGCTATTCACCCCTCCACTTT.

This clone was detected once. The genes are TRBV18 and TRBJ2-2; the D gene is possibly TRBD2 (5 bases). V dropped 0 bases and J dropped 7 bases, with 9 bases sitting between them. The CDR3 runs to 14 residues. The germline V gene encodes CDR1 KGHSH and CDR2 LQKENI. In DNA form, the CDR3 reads TGTGCCAGCTCACCACCTAGCGCTCGCGGGGAGCTGTTTTTT. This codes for CASSPPSARGELFF.

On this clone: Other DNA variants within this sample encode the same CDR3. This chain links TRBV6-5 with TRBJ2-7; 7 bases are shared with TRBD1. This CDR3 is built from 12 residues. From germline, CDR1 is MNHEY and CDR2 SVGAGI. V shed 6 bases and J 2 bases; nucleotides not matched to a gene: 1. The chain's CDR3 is CASRGQTYEQYF. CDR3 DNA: TGTGCCAGCAGGGGACAGACCTACGAGCAGTACTTC.

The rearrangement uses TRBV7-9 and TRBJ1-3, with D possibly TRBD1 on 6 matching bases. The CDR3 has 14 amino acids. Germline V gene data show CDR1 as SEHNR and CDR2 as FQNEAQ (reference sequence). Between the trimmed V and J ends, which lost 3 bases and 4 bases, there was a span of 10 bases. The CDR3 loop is CASSFGGQGNTIYF. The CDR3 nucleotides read TGTGCCAGCAGCTTCGGGGGGCAAGGAAACACCATATATTTT.

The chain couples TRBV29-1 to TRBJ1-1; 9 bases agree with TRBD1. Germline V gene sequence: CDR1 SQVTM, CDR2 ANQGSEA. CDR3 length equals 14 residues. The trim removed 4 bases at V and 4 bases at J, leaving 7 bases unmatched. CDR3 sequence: CSVGDRELPTEAFF. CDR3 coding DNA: TGCAGCGTTGGGGACAGGGAGTTGCCCACTGAAGCTTTCTTT.

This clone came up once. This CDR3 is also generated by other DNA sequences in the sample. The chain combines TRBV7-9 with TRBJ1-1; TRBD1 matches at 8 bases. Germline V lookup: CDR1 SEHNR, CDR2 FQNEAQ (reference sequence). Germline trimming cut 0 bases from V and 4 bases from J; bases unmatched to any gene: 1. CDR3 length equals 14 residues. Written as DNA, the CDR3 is TGTGCCAGCAGCTTAGCCACAGGGGGCACTGAAGCTTTCTTT. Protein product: CASSLATGGTEAFF.